This T cell receptor beta chain was documented in a study of blood T cells in healthy people across ages. Findings and limits, study-wide: Researchers report that TCR beta diversity correlated strongly with naive T cell percentage.

Caucasian, healthy and from Russia, the donors were aged between roughly 6 and 95. Samples each had at least 5 micrograms of total RNA extracted. Germline CDR1 and CDR2: SEHNR and FQNEAQ (reference sequence). This CDR3 is 12 amino acids long. Trimming shortened V by 5 bases and J by 8 bases, and 7 bases separated the two germline ends. A second PCR of roughly 7 to 11 cycles used a sample-barcoded 5' primer and a J-beta primer mix. All cDNA molecules were each tagged by a template-switch adaptor with 12 random nucleotides. In TCRdb, the 5' RACE reads were re-called with MiXCR into one record per CDR3 protein. The sample has 630,000 or so distinct CDR3 sequences; roughly 31% are singletons. This clonotype has a count of ten or more. Its antigen is unidentified.

This TCR came from a woman older than 75 in good health. Sequenced material: blood. The chain carries TRBV7-9 and TRBJ1-6; D gene ambiguous. The CDR3 is CASSISDSPLHF. Here the CDR3 DNA reads TGTGCCAGCAGCATATCGGATTCACCCCTCCACTTT.